This is a list of T cell receptor beta chains from one sample in a study of CD8+ T cells in alopecia areata. The protocol was immunoSEQ multiplex PCR, while the TCRdb copy is restricted to in-frame clones and leaves out a portion. Altogether around 190,000 clones are present, about three fifths being singletons, with the ten largest covering 0.69%. The sequenced sample was CD4+ T cells sorted from blood, obtained at week 4, from a patient treated with tofacitinib. The receptors derive from a human donor with alopecia areata. Both conserved end residues are part of each CDR3. D genes are given only for firm matches. The size entry is marked missing in some rows and otherwise reads once, few, many or a size class.

D | size | J | V | DNA | CDR3
TRBD2 | few | TRBJ2-1 | TRBV27 | TGTGCCAGCAGCACCTGGGGCGGGAGGGTGAATGAGCAGTTCTTC | CASSTWGGRVNEQFF
. | . | TRBJ1-2 | TRBV11-2 | TGTGCCAGCAGTCAAACTAACGTGCCCGGTGGCTACACCTTC | CASSQTNVPGGYTF
TRBD2 | . | TRBJ2-3 | TRBV19 | TGTGCCAGTATTAGTAGCGGGACCACAGGGACGCAGTATTTT | CASISSGTTGTQYF
. | . | TRBJ2-7 | TRBV30 | TGTGCCTGGACGGGTCCCAGCTCCTACGAGCAGTACTTC | CAWTGPSSYEQYF
. | . | TRBJ2-2 | TRBV30 | TGTGCCTGGACCGAGTACCCCGGGGAGCTGTTTTTT | CAWTEYPGELFF
. | . | TRBJ1-3 | TRBV9 | TGTGCCAGCAGCGTAGGGGTCGAGGGAAACACCATATATTTT | CASSVGVEGNTIYF
. | . | TRBJ2-1 | TRBV5-1 | TGCGCCAGCAGCTTGGACAGAGGCTCCTACAATGAGCAGTTCTTC | CASSLDRGSYNEQFF
TRBD2 | . | TRBJ2-3 | TRBV9 | TGTGCCAGCAGCGAGACTAGCGGGAACACAGATACGCAGTATTTT | CASSETSGNTDTQYF
. | . | TRBJ2-3 | TRBV29-1 | TGCAGCGGTGGCCTAGATACGCAGTATTTT | CSGGLDTQYF
TRBD2 | . | TRBJ2-1 | TRBV10-3 | TGTGCCATCCGGCAGCGGGAGTGGGTTAACAATGAGCAGTTCTTC | CAIRQREWVNNEQFF
. | . | TRBJ2-3 | TRBV11-2 | TGTGCCAGCAGCCCCGGGACACCCACAGATACGCAGTATTTT | CASSPGTPTDTQYF
. | . | TRBJ2-7 | TRBV7-2 | TGTGCCACCGGGATATGTTGGGAGCAGTACTTC | CATGICWEQYF
. | . | TRBJ2-6 | TRBV18 | TGTGCCAGCTCACCCCCGTTGCGGGTTGCTGGGGCCAACGTCCTGACTTTC | CASSPPLRVAGANVLTF
TRBD1 | few | TRBJ2-5 | TRBV30 | TGTGCCTGGGACAGGGCCCAAGAGACCCAGTACTTC | CAWDRAQETQYF
. | once | TRBJ1-3 | TRBV6-5 | TGTGCCAGCCTCAGCGAGAGCTCTGGAAACACCATATATTTT | CASLSESSGNTIYF
. | few | TRBJ2-1 | TRBV30 | TGTGCCTGGAGTGGGTCCTACAATGAGCAGTTCTTC | CAWSGSYNEQFF
. | . | TRBJ2-3 | TRBV30 | TGTGCCTGGAGTGTACCCCTACTACTAGTAGCGCACACAGATACGCAGTATTTT | CAWSVPLLLVAHTDTQYF
TRBD2 | . | TRBJ2-1 | TRBV11-2 | TGTGCCAGCAGCCCGACTAGCTCCAATGAGCAGTTCTTC | CASSPTSSNEQFF
. | . | TRBJ1-5 | TRBV30 | TGTGCCTGGAGTGTTAACGCGGGCCAGCCCCAGCATTTT | CAWSVNAGQPQHF
. | . | TRBJ1-1 | TRBV5-1 | TGCGCCAGCAGCTTGGCCGGGGGATTGAACACTGAAGCTTTCTTT | CASSLAGGLNTEAFF
. | . | TRBJ2-5 | TRBV25-1 | TGTGCCAGCAGTGTCTATGAGACCCAGTACTTC | CASSVYETQYF
. | . | TRBJ2-5 | TRBV6-5 | TGTGCCAGCAGTCCCCGCGGGACAGAGCAAGAGACCCAGTACTTC | CASSPRGTEQETQYF
TRBD1 | few | TRBJ2-2 | TRBV19 | TGTGCCAGTAGTGTTCGGATGGATGGGAGGACAGGGGCCTTCTCCGGGGAGCTGTTTTTT | CASSVRMDGRTGAFSGELFF
. | few | TRBJ2-5 | TRBV29-1 | TGCAGCGTTGTAGCGGAAGAGACCCAGTACTTC | CSVVAEETQYF
TRBD2 | many | TRBJ2-7 | TRBV11-2 | TGTGCCAGCAGCTTCCATCTCTGGGCGGGAGAATCCTACGAGCAGTACTTC | CASSFHLWAGESYEQYF
. | . | TRBJ1-4 | TRBV7-9 | TGTGCCAGCAGCTTAGTCCCAGATTGGGTTGAAAAACTGTTTTTT | CASSLVPDWVEKLFF
TRBD2 | . | TRBJ2-4 | TRBV29-1 | TGCAGCGTAGCTGGACTAGCGCCCAACATTCAGTACTTC | CSVAGLAPNIQYF
. | . | TRBJ2-7 | TRBV6-1 | TGTGCCAGCAGCGCCCGTGGCGGTCTTCGGGAGCAGTACTTC | CASSARGGLREQYF
. | . | TRBJ2-3 | TRBV7-2 | TGTGCCAGCAGCTCGGTGGGGACAGATACGCAGTATTTT | CASSSVGTDTQYF
. | . | TRBJ1-1 | TRBV30 | TGTGCCTGGAAATCGGTAGGGGCTGGTAACACTGAAGCTTTCTTT | CAWKSVGAGNTEAFF
. | few | TRBJ2-1 | TRBV5-8 | TGTGCCAGCAGCTTGGTTGGGAGGACTTCCCCGTTCTTC | CASSLVGRTSPFF